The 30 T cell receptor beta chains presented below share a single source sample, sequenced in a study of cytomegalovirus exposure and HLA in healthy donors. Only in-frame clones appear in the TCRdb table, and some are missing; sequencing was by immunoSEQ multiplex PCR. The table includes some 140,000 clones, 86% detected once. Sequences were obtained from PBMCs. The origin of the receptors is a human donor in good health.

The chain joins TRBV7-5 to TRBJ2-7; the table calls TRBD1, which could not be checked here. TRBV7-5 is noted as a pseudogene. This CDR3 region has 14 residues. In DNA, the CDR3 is TGTGTCAGAAGCTTACAGGGGAACTCCTACGAGCAGTACTTC. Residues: CVRSLQGNSYEQYF.

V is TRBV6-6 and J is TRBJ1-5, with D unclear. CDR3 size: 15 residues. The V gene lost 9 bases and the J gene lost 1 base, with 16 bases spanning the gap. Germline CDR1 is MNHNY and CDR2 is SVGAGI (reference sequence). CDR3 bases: TGTGCCAGTTCGGGTTCATTTCCGAGCAATCAGCCCCAGCATTTT. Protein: CASSGSFPSNQPQHF.

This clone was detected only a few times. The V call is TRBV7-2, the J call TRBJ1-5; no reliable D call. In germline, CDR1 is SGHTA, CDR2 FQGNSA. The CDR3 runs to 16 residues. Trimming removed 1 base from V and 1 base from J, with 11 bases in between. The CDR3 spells CASSLDGMRSNQPQHF. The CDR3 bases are TGTGCCAGCAGCTTAGACGGGATGAGAAGCAATCAGCCCCAGCATTTT.

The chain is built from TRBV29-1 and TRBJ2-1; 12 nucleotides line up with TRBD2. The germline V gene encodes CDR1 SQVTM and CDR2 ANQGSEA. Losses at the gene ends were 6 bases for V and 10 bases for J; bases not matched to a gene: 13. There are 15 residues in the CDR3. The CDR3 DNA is TGCAGCGTAGCCGTGACTAGCGGGAGTGTGGGCGAGCAGTTCTTC. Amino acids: CSVAVTSGSVGEQFF.

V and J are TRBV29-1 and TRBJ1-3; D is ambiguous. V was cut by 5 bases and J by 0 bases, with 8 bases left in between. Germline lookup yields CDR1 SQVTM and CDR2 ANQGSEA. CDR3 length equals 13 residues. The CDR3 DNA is TGCAGCGTTCGGGTCACCTCTGGAAACACCATATATTTT. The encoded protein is CSVRVTSGNTIYF.

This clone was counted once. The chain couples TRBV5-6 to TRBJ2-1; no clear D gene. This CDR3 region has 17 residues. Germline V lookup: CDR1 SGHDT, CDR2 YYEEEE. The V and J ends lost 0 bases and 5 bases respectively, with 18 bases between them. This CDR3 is CASSLARILRLDNEQFF. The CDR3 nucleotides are TGTGCCAGCAGCTTGGCCAGAATTTTGAGGTTGGACAATGAGCAGTTCTTC.

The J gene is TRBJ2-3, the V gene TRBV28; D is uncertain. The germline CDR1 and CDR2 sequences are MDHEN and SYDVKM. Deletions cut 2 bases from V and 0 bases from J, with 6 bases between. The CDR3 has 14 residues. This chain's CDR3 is CASSLETSTDTQYF. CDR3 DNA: TGTGCCAGCAGTTTAGAAACTAGCACAGATACGCAGTATTTT. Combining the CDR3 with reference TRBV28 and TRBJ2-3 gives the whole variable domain DVKVTQSSRYLVKRTGEKVFLECVQDMDHENMFWYRQDPGLGLRLIYFSYDVKMKEKGDIPEGYSVSREKKERFSLILESASTNQTSMYLCASSLETSTDTQYFGPGTRLTVL.

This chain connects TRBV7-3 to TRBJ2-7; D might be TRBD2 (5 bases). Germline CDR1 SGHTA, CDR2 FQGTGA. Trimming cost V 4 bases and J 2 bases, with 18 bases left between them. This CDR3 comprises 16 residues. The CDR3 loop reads CASSSTQSGPTYEQYF. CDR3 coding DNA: TGTGCCAGCAGCTCCACCCAGAGCGGCCCTACCTACGAGCAGTACTTC.

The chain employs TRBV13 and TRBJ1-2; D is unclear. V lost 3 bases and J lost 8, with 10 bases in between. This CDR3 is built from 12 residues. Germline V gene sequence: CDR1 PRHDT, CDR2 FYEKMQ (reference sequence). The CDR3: CASSFGSGGYTF. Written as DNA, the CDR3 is TGTGCCAGCAGCTTCGGGTCCGGAGGCTACACCTTC.

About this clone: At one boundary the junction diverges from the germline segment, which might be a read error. The CDR3 is CASSLDNRNQPQHF. CDR3 nucleotides: TGCGCCAGCAGTTTGGACAACCGCAATCAGCCCCAGCATTTT. V is TRBV5-1 and J is TRBJ1-5; a weak D match, TRBD1 (5 bases). The length of the CDR3 is 14 residues. Germline CDR1 is SGHRS and CDR2 is YFSETQ.

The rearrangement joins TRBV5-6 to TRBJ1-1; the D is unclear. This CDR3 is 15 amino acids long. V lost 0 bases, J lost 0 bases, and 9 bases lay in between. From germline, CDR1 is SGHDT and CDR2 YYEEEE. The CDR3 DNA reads TGTGCCAGCAGCTTGGCTAGGTCGATGAACACTGAAGCTTTCTTT. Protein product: CASSLARSMNTEAFF.

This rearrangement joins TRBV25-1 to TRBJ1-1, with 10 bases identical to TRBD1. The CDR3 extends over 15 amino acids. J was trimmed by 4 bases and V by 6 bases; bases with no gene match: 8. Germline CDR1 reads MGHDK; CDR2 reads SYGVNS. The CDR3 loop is CASRDRDRGSTEAFF. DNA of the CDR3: TGTGCCAGCAGGGACCGGGACAGGGGTAGCACTGAAGCTTTCTTT.

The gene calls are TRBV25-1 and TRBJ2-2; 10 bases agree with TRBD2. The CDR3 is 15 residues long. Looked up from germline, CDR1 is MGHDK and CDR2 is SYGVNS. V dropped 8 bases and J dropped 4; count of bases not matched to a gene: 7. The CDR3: CASASSGSGTGELFF. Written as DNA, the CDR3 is TGTGCCAGCGCGTCTAGCGGGAGCGGCACCGGGGAGCTGTTTTTT.

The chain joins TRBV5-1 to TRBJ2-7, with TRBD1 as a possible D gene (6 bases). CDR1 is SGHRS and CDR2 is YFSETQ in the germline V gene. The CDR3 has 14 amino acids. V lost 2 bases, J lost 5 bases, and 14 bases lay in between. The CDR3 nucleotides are TGCGCCAGCAGCTTCGTCCAGGGACAAGACGAGCAGTACTTC. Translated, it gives CASSFVQGQDEQYF.

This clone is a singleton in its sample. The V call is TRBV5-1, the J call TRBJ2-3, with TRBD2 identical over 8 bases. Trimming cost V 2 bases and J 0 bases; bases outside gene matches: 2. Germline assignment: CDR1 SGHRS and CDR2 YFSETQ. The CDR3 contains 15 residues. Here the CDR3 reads CASSFSGASTDTQYF. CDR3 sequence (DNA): TGCGCCAGCAGCTTTAGCGGGGCAAGCACAGATACGCAGTATTTT.

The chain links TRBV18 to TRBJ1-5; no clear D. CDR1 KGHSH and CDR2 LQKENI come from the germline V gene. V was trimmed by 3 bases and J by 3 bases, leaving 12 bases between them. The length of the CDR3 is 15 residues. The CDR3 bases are TGTGCCAGCTCACCCGGAGGTCTCCCCAATCAGCCCCAGCATTTT. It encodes CASSPGGLPNQPQHF.

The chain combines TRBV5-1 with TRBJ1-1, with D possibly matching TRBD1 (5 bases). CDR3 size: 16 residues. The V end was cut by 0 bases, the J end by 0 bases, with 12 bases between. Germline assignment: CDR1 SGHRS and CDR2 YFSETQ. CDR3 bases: TGCGCCAGCAGCTTGGGGTCAGGGTTGTTGAACACTGAAGCTTTCTTT. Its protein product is CASSLGSGLLNTEAFF.

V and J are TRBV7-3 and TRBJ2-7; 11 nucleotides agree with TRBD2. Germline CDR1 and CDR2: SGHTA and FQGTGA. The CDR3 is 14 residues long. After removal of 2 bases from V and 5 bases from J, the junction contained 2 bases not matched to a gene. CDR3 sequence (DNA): TGTGCCAGCAGCTTAGGACTAGCGGGTGACGAGCAGTACTTC. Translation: CASSLGLAGDEQYF. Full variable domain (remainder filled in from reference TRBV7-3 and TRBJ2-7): GAGVSQTPSNKVTEKGKYVELRCDPISGHTALYWYRQSLGQGPEFLIYFQGTGAADDSGLPNDRFFAVRPEGSVSTLKIQRTERGDSAVYLCASSLGLAGDEQYFGPGTRLTVT.

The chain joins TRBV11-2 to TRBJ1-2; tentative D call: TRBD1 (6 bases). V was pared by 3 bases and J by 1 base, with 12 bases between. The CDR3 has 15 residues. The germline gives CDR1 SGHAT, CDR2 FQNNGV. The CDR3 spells CASSFRQAVNYGYTF. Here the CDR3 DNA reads TGTGCCAGCAGCTTTCGACAGGCAGTTAACTATGGCTACACCTTC.

In DNA, the CDR3 is TGTGCCAGCAGTATACAGGTCGGCACTGAAGCTTTCTTT. Translation: CASSIQVGTEAFF. J is TRBJ1-1 and V is TRBV6-6; maybe TRBD1 (5 bases). Looked up from germline, CDR1 is MNHNY and CDR2 is SVGAGI (reference sequence). The CDR3 length is 13 residues. The V end was cut by 5 bases, the J end by 4 bases, with 11 bases between.

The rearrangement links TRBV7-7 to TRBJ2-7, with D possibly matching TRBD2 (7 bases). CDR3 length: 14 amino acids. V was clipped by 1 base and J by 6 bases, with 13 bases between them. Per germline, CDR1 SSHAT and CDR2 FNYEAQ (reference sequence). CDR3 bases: TGTGCCAGCAGCTTAGAACAGGGAGGGGGCGAGCAGTACTTC. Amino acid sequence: CASSLEQGGGEQYF.

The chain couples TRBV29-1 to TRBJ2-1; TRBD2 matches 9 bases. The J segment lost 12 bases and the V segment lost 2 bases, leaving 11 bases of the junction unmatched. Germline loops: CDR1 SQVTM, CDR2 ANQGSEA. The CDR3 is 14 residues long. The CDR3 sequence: CSVEWLAGWVGQFF. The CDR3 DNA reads TGCAGCGTTGAATGGCTAGCGGGGTGGGTGGGGCAGTTCTTC.

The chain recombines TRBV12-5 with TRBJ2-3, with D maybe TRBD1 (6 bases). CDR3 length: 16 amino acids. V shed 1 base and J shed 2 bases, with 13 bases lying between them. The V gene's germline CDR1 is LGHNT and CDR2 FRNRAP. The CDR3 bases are TGTGCTAGTGGTTTGGGGTTAGGACAGCTCACAGATACGCAGTATTTT. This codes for CASGLGLGQLTDTQYF.

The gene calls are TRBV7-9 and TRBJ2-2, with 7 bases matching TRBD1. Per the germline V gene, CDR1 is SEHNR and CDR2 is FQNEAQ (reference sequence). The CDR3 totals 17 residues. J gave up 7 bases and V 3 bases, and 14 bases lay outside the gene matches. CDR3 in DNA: TGTGCCAGCAGCTTGAGGAAAGACAGGGCTTCGGGCGGGGAGCTGTTTTTT. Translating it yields CASSLRKDRASGGELFF.

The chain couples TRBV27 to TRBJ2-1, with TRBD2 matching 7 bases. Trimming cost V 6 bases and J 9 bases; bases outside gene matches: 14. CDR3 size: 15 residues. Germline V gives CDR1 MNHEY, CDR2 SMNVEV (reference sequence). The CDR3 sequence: CASSLPGFREGEQFF. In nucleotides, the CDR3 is TGTGCCAGCAGCCTACCAGGTTTCAGGGAGGGTGAGCAGTTCTTC.

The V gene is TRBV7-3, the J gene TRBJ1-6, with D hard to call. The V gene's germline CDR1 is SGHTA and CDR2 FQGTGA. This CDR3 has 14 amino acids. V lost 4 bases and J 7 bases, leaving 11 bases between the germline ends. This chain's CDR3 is CASSSSGPNSPLHF. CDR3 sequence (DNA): TGTGCCAGCAGCTCCTCGGGTCCAAATTCACCCCTCCACTTT.

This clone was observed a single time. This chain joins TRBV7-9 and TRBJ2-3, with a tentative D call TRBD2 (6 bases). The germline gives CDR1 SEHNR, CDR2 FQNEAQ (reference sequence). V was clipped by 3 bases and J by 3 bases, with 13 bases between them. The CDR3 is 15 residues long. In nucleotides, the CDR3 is TGTGCCAGCAGCTTGGGTCTAGCGATGACAGATACGCAGTATTTT. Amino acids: CASSLGLAMTDTQYF.

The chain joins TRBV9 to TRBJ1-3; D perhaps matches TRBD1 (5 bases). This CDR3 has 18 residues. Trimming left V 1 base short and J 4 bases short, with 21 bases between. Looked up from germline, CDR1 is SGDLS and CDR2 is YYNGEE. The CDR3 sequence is CASSVTRDFTSGGNTIYF. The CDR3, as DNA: TGTGCCAGCAGCGTAACCCGGGACTTTACTTCGGGAGGAAACACCATATATTTT. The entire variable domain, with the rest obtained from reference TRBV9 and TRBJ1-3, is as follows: DSGVTQTPKHLITATGQRVTLRCSPRSGDLSVYWYQQSLDQGLQFLIQYYNGEERAKGNILERFSAQQFPDLHSELNLSSLELGDSALYFCASSVTRDFTSGGNTIYFGEGSWLTVV.

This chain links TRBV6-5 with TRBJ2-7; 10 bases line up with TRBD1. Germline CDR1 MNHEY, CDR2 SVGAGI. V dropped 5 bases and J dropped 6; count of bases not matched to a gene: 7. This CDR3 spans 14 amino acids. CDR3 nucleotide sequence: TGTGCCAGCAGTACCCGGGACAGGGGTCCCGAGCAGTACTTC. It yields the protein CASSTRDRGPEQYF.

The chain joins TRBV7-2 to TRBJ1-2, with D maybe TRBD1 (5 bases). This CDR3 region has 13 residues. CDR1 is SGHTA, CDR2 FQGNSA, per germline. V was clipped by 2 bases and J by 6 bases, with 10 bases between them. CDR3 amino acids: CASSLRGGDGYTF. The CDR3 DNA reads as TGTGCCAGCAGCTTACGGGGAGGGGATGGCTACACCTTC.